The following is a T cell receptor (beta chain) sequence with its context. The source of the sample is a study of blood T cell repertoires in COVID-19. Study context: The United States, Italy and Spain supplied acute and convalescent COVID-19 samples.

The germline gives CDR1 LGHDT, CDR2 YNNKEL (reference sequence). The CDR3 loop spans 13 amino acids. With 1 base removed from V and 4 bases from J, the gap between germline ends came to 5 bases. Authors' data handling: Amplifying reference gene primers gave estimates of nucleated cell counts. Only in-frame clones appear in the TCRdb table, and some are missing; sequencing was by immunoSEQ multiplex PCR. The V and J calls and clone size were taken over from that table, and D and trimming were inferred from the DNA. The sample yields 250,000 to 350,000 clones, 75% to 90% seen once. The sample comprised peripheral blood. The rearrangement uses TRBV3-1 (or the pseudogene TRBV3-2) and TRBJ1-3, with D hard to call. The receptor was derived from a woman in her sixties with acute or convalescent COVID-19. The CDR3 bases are TGTGCCAGCAGCCAAGGCTACGGAAACACCATATATTTT. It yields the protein CASSQGYGNTIYF.